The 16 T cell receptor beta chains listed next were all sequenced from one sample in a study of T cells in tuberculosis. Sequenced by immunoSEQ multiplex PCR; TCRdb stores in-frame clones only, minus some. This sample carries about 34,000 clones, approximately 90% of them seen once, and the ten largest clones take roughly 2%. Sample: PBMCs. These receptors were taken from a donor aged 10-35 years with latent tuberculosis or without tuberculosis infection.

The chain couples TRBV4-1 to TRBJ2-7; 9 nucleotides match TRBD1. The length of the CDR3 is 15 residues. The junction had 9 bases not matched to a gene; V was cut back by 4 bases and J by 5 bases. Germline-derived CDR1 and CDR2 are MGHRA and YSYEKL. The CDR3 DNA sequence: TGCGCCAGCAGCCCATTCGGGACAGGGATCCACGAGCAGTACTTC. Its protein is CASSPFGTGIHEQYF.

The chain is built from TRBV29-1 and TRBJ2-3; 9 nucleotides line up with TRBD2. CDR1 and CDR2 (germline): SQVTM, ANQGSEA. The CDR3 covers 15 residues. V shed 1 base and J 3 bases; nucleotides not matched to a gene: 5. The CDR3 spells CSVEAAGGLTDTQYF. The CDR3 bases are TGCAGCGTTGAAGCGGCGGGGGGGCTGACAGATACGCAGTATTTT.

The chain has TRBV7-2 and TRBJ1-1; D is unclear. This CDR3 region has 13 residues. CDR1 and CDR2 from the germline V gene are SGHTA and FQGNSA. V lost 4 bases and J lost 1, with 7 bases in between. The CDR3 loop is CASSSQANTEAFF. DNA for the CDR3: TGTGCCAGCAGCTCTCAGGCGAACACTGAAGCTTTCTTT.

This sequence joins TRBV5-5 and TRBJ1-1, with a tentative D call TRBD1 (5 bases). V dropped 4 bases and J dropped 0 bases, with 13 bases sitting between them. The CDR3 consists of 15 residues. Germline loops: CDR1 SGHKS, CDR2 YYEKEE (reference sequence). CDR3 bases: TGTGCCAGCAGCGTATCCAGGGTAATGAACACTGAAGCTTTCTTT. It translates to CASSVSRVMNTEAFF. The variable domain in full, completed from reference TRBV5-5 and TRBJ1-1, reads DAGVTQSPTHLIKTRGQQVTLRCSPISGHKSVSWYQQVLGQGPQFIFQYYEKEERGRGNFPDRFSARQFPNYSSELNVNALLLGDSALYLCASSVSRVMNTEAFFGQGTRLTVV.

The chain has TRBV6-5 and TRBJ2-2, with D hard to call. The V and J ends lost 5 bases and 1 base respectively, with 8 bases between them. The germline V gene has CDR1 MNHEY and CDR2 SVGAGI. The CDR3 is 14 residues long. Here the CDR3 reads CASSQSLNTGELFF. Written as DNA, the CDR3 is TGTGCCAGCAGTCAGTCGTTGAACACCGGGGAGCTGTTTTTT.

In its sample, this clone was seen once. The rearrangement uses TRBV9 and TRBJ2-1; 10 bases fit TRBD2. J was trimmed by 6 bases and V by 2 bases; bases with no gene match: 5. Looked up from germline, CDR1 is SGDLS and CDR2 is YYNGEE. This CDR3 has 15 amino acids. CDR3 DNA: TGTGCCAGCAGCGTTGGGAGCGGGAGGGTCAATGAGCAGTTCTTC. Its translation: CASSVGSGRVNEQFF.

CDR3 in amino acids: CASSYLASSYEQYF. The CDR3 DNA reads as TGTGCCAGCAGTTACCTAGCAAGCTCCTACGAGCAGTACTTC. The rearrangement links TRBV6-5 to TRBJ2-7; maybe TRBD2 (5 bases). V lost 2 bases, J lost 0 bases, and 8 bases lay in between. This CDR3 contains 14 residues. Per the germline V gene, CDR1 is MNHEY and CDR2 is SVGAGI.

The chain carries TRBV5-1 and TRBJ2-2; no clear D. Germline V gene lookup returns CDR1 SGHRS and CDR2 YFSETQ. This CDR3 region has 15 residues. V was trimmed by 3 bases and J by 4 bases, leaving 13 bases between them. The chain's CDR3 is CASSSPGVSTGELFF. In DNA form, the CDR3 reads TGCGCCAGCAGCTCACCCGGAGTGAGCACCGGGGAGCTGTTTTTT.

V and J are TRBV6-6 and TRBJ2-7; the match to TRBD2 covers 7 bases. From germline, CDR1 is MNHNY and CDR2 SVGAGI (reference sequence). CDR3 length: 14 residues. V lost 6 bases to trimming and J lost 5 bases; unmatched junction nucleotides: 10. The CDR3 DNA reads TGTGCCAGCAGCCTCCGGGGGGTGGCGGACGAGCAGTACTTC. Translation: CASSLRGVADEQYF.

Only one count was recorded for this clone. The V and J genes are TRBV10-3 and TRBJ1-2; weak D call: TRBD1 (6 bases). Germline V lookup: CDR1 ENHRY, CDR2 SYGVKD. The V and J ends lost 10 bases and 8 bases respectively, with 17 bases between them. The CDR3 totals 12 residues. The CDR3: CATRQESEGYTF. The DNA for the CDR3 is TGTGCCACCCGACAGGAATCTGAGGGCTACACCTTC.

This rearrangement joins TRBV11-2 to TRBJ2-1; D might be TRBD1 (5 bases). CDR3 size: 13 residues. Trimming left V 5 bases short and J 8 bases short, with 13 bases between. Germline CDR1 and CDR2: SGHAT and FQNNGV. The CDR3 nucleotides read TGTGCCAGCAGCGGGAAGGTAGGGGATGAGCAGTTCTTC. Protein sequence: CASSGKVGDEQFF. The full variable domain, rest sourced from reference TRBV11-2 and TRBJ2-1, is EAGVAQSPRYKIIEKRQSVAFWCNPISGHATLYWYQQILGQGPKLLIQFQNNGVVDDSQLPKDRFSAERLKGVDSTLKIQPAKLEDSAVYLCASSGKVGDEQFFGPGTRLTVL.

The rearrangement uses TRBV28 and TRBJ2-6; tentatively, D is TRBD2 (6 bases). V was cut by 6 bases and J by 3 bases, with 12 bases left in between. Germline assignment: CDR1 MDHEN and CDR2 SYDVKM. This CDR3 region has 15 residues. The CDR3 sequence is CASSRNSGGANVLTF. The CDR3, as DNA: TGTGCCAGCAGCCGCAATAGCGGTGGGGCCAACGTCCTGACTTTC.

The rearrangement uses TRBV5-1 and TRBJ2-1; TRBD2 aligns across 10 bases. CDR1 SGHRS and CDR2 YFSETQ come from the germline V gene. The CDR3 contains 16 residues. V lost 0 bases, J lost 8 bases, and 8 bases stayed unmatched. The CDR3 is CASSLDASGGADEQFF. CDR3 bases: TGCGCCAGCAGCTTGGACGCAAGCGGGGGGGCGGATGAGCAGTTCTTC.

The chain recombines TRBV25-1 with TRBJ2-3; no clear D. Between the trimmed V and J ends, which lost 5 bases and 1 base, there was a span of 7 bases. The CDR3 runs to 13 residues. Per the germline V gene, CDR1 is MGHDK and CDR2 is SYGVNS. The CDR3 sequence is CASSNYGTDTQYF. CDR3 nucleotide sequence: TGTGCCAGCAGTAATTATGGCACAGATACGCAGTATTTT. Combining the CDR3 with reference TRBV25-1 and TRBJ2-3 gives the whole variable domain EADIYQTPRYLVIGTGKKITLECSQTMGHDKMYWYQQDPGMELHLIHYSYGVNSTEKGDLSSESTVSRIRTEHFPLTLESARPSHTSQYLCASSNYGTDTQYFGPGTRLTVL.

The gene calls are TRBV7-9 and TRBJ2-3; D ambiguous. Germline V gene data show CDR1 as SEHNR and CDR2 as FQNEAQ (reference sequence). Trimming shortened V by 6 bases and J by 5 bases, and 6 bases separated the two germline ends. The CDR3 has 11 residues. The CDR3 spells CASRSVDTQYF. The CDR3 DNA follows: TGTGCCAGCAGGAGTGTAGATACGCAGTATTTT.

This chain's CDR3 is CASSLLAGGLTDTQYF. In DNA form, the CDR3 reads TGCGCCAGCAGCTTGCTAGCGGGAGGACTCACAGATACGCAGTATTTT. The chain employs TRBV5-1 and TRBJ2-3; TRBD2 agrees at 11 bases. This CDR3 is 16 amino acids long. Losses at the gene ends were 1 base for V and 2 bases for J; bases not matched to a gene: 3. The germline gives CDR1 SGHRS, CDR2 YFSETQ.